This is a list of T cell receptor beta chains from one sample in a study of identical twins. MiXCR was run by TCRdb on the 5' RACE reads, yielding one entry per CDR3 protein. The table has more than 650,000 distinct CDR3 sequences, 6% to 6.5% seen once. The sample taken for sequencing was naive T cells sorted from blood. The receptors were sampled from a man between 18 and 29 years old in good health. Each CDR3 is given with its conserved first and last residue. The D gene is left open where the match is weak. Rows may omit the clone size; those that give it use once, few, many or a size class.

D gene	V gene	clone size	J gene	CDR3 protein	CDR3 DNA
.	TRBV5-6	.	TRBJ1-2	CASSLQQADYGYTF	TGTGCCAGCAGCTTGCAGCAGGCCGACTATGGCTACACCTTC
TRBD2	TRBV7-8	.	TRBJ2-7	CASSPTSVNSYEQYF	TGTGCCAGCAGCCCGACTAGCGTCAACTCCTACGAGCAGTACTTC
TRBD2	TRBV20-1	few	TRBJ2-1	CSAGGPNGGVYNEQFF	TGCAGTGCCGGCGGGCCTAACGGGGGGGTCTACAATGAGCAGTTCTTC
TRBD2	TRBV20-1	few	TRBJ2-3	CSAKRTSGTADTQYF	TGCAGTGCCAAGCGGACTAGCGGGACGGCAGATACGCAGTATTTT
.	TRBV3-1	few	TRBJ1-1	CASSQDDLMNTEAFF	TGTGCCAGCAGCCAAGATGATCTCATGAACACTGAAGCTTTCTTT
.	TRBV28	many	TRBJ2-5	CASSLNPAVVQETQYF	TGTGCCAGCAGTTTAAATCCCGCAGTAGTGCAAGAGACCCAGTACTTC
.	TRBV28	many	TRBJ1-2	CASSLGGRHGYTF	TGTGCCAGCAGTTTAGGGGGGCGGCACGGCTACACCTTC
TRBD2	TRBV5-1	few	TRBJ2-7	CASSYLGLAGVKYEQYF	TGCGCCAGCAGCTACCTCGGACTAGCGGGAGTAAAGTACGAGCAGTACTTC
TRBD2	TRBV16	many	TRBJ2-1	CASSQSLASGLEGEQFF	TGTGCCAGCAGCCAATCCTTGGCTAGCGGGCTGGAAGGCGAGCAGTTCTTC
.	TRBV12-3/TRBV12-4	many	TRBJ1-3	CASSSGAGNTIYF	TGTGCCAGCAGCTCAGGGGCTGGAAACACCATATATTTT
TRBD2	TRBV5-1	many	TRBJ2-1	CASSPGLAAGSNEQFF	TGCGCCAGCAGCCCGGGACTAGCGGCTGGCTCCAATGAGCAGTTCTTC
.	TRBV4-3	many	TRBJ2-5	CASSRTLQETQYF	TGCGCCAGCAGCCGGACCTTACAAGAGACCCAGTACTTC
.	TRBV12-3/TRBV12-4	.	TRBJ2-7	CASSLEGPAYEQYF	TGTGCCAGCAGTTTGGAGGGGCCGGCCTACGAGCAGTACTTC
TRBD2	TRBV29-1	many	TRBJ2-3	CSVSGTSGITDTQYF	TGCAGCGTTAGTGGGACTAGCGGTATCACAGATACGCAGTATTTT
.	TRBV4-2	.	TRBJ2-2	CASSLGHENTGELFF	TGTGCCAGCAGCCTCGGGCACGAGAACACCGGGGAGCTGTTTTTT
TRBD1	TRBV6-5	many	TRBJ2-5	CASSYSLTGGLLEETQYF	TGTGCCAGCAGTTACTCGTTGACAGGGGGCCTCCTCGAAGAGACCCAGTACTTC
TRBD2	TRBV29-1	.	TRBJ2-1	CSARDRLAGGEQFF	TGCAGCGCAAGGGATCGACTAGCGGGAGGCGAGCAGTTCTTC
TRBD2	TRBV5-1	.	TRBJ2-1	CASSLEGTSRYNEQFF	TGCGCCAGCAGCTTGGAAGGGACTAGCAGATACAATGAGCAGTTCTTC
TRBD1	TRBV28	.	TRBJ2-2	CASTPSRGPAATGELFF	TGTGCCAGCACCCCATCGAGGGGGCCGGCCGCCACCGGGGAGCTGTTTTTT
.	TRBV3-1	many	TRBJ2-3	CASSQGETTQYF	TGTGCCAGCAGCCAAGGGGAGACTACGCAGTATTTT
.	TRBV20-1	few	TRBJ1-2	CSANPLRGGYGYTF	TGCAGTGCCAACCCTCTTAGGGGAGGATATGGCTACACCTTC
.	TRBV5-6	many	TRBJ2-5	CASSLRGVGETQYF	TGTGCCAGCAGTTTGAGGGGCGTTGGGGAGACCCAGTACTTC
.	TRBV6-6	many	TRBJ2-5	CATSDGSQETQYF	TGTGCCACATCGGACGGATCACAAGAGACCCAGTACTTC
.	TRBV12-3/TRBV12-4	many	TRBJ2-1	CASSLGGRGTEFF	TGTGCCAGCAGTTTAGGGGGGCGGGGGACCGAGTTCTTC
TRBD2	TRBV3-1	.	TRBJ2-2	CASSPRAGPTGELFF	TGTGCCAGCAGCCCACGAGCGGGGCCCACCGGGGAGCTGTTTTTT
.	TRBV20-1	many	TRBJ1-5	CSAWDGVSNQPQHF	TGCAGTGCTTGGGACGGAGTTAGCAATCAGCCCCAGCATTTT
.	TRBV4-1	.	TRBJ2-5	CASSQAAGETQYF	TGCGCCAGCAGCCAAGCAGCTGGGGAGACCCAGTACTTC
.	TRBV29-1	.	TRBJ2-2	CSVPMGQGVTGELFF	TGCAGCGTGCCAATGGGGCAGGGAGTCACCGGGGAGCTGTTTTTT
TRBD2	TRBV20-1	many	TRBJ2-1	CSAPTSGRARNNEQFF	TGCAGTGCTCCAACTAGCGGGAGGGCCCGTAACAATGAGCAGTTCTTC
TRBD1	TRBV5-1	many	TRBJ1-1	CASRRGLTEAFF	TGCGCCAGCAGGAGGGGGCTAACTGAAGCTTTCTTT
.	TRBV6-1	many	TRBJ2-2	CASKQGPSYTGELFF	TGTGCCAGCAAACAGGGACCGTCCTACACCGGGGAGCTGTTTTTT
.	TRBV5-1	.	TRBJ2-2	CASSYYSGNTGELFF	TGCGCCAGCAGCTACTACTCGGGTAACACCGGGGAGCTGTTTTTT
.	TRBV20-1	few	TRBJ2-5	CSANSLLTYQETQYF	TGCAGTGCTAACTCCCTACTTACGTACCAAGAGACCCAGTACTTC
TRBD1	TRBV6-5	many	TRBJ2-1	CASSYSSGGSYNEQFF	TGTGCCAGCAGTTACTCTTCAGGGGGCTCCTACAATGAGCAGTTCTTC
.	TRBV5-1	many	TRBJ1-1	CASSFLPGRVEAFF	TGCGCCAGCAGCTTTTTGCCAGGGCGGGTTGAAGCTTTCTTT
TRBD2	TRBV20-1	many	TRBJ2-7	CSARGGSGSKSYEQYF	TGCAGTGCTAGAGGGGGTAGCGGGAGTAAGTCCTACGAGCAGTACTTC
TRBD2	TRBV20-1	.	TRBJ2-1	CSAATSGSNEQFF	TGCAGTGCCGCGACTAGCGGGAGTAATGAGCAGTTCTTC
TRBD2	TRBV15	many	TRBJ2-1	CATSRASGNEQFF	TGTGCCACCAGCAGAGCTAGCGGGAATGAGCAGTTCTTC
.	TRBV2	many	TRBJ1-2	CASNLDGLRGYTF	TGTGCCAGCAATCTAGACGGTTTAAGGGGCTACACCTTC
.	TRBV7-6	few	TRBJ2-1	CASSLMGQGEQFF	TGTGCCAGCAGCTTAATGGGGCAGGGGGAGCAGTTCTTC
.	TRBV7-8	few	TRBJ2-2	CASTVRGTGELFF	TGTGCCAGCACCGTAAGGGGGACCGGGGAGCTGTTTTTT
TRBD1	TRBV20-1	.	TRBJ1-4	CSARVPGGINEKLFF	TGCAGTGCTAGAGTCCCAGGGGGTATCAATGAAAAACTGTTTTTT
TRBD2	TRBV28	.	TRBJ2-1	CASSPRPGLAITYNEQFF	TGTGCCAGCAGTCCGAGACCGGGACTAGCTATAACCTACAATGAGCAGTTCTTC
.	TRBV7-2	many	TRBJ2-5	CASSPDRIETQYF	TGTGCCAGCAGCCCGGACAGAATAGAGACCCAGTACTTC
TRBD1	TRBV20-1	many	TRBJ2-1	CSAAGTVFYNEQFF	TGCAGTGCTGCCGGGACAGTATTCTACAATGAGCAGTTCTTC
.	TRBV20-1	.	TRBJ2-5	CSAKGLLRTAREETQYF	TGCAGTGCTAAAGGGCTCCTTAGGACGGCCCGGGAAGAGACCCAGTACTTC
.	TRBV30	.	TRBJ2-7	CAWSPGSYEQYF	TGTGCCTGGAGTCCGGGTTCCTACGAGCAGTACTTC
.	TRBV27	few	TRBJ2-7	CASSWGRWGDYEQYF	TGTGCCAGCAGTTGGGGACGGTGGGGGGACTACGAGCAGTACTTC
.	TRBV7-9	.	TRBJ2-5	CASSLQEYQETQYF	TGTGCCAGCAGCCTCCAGGAGTACCAAGAGACCCAGTACTTC
.	TRBV7-9	few	TRBJ1-6	CASSYHTGHPMQSPLHF	TGTGCCAGCAGCTACCACACGGGCCACCCGATGCAGTCACCCCTCCACTTT
.	TRBV4-3	many	TRBJ2-2	CASSQDLGGHGELFF	TGCGCCAGCAGCCAAGATTTGGGGGGCCACGGGGAGCTGTTTTTT